The 23 T cell receptor beta chains below come from one sample, sequenced in a study of CD8 T cells in ankylosing spondylitis. TCRdb re-called the 5' RACE reads through MiXCR, storing one row per CDR3 protein. Here the sample spans some 23,000 distinct CDR3 sequences, under 3% being singletons. What was sequenced was blood, either unsorted or a sorted T cell fraction (not recorded which). The source of these receptors is a female donor with ankylosing spondylitis or in good health (not recorded which).

The sample holds many counts of this clonotype. The chain is built from TRBV9 and TRBJ1-1; D is possibly TRBD1 (5 bases). The V gene lost 3 bases and the J gene lost 7 bases, with 13 bases spanning the gap. Germline CDR1 reads SGDLS; CDR2 reads YYNGEE. This CDR3 has 13 residues. CDR3 protein: CASSAGISGEAFF. In nucleotides, the CDR3 is TGTGCCAGCAGCGCAGGGATAAGTGGTGAAGCTTTCTTT. Looking up the rest from reference TRBV9 and TRBJ1-1 gives the full variable domain: DSGVTQTPKHLITATGQRVTLRCSPRSGDLSVYWYQQSLDQGLQFLIQYYNGEERAKGNILERFSAQQFPDLHSELNLSSLELGDSALYFCASSAGISGEAFFGQGTRLTVV.

This clonotype was observed many times. The chain carries TRBV9 and TRBJ2-5; 8 nucleotides align to TRBD1. With V trimmed by 4 bases and J by 1 base, 6 bases remained unmatched. Germline V CDR1 and CDR2: SGDLS, YYNGEE. The CDR3 has 15 residues. The CDR3 region has the DNA TGTGCCAGCAGCCTAGGAGGACAGGGCCAAGAGACCCAGTACTTC. Its translation is CASSLGGQGQETQYF.

There are many counts of this clonotype. V usage is TRBV9 and J usage is TRBJ2-1; D might be TRBD1 (5 bases). CDR3 length: 12 amino acids. Trimming cost V 0 bases and J 9 bases, with 7 bases left between them. Germline CDR1 SGDLS, CDR2 YYNGEE. CDR3 amino acids: CASSVDRGEQFF. The CDR3 DNA reads TGTGCCAGCAGCGTAGATAGGGGTGAGCAGTTCTTC.

This clonotype has at least ten counts. The gene calls are TRBV9 and TRBJ2-1, with D possibly matching TRBD2 (5 bases). This CDR3 is 15 amino acids long. Germline CDR1 SGDLS, CDR2 YYNGEE. The germline V and J ends were trimmed by 0 bases and 2 bases, with 9 bases remaining between them. The CDR3 loop is CASSVGTGAYNEQFF. For the CDR3, the DNA is TGTGCCAGCAGCGTAGGGACTGGAGCCTACAATGAGCAGTTCTTC.

This clonotype was observed many times. The chain links TRBV9 to TRBJ2-2, with 7 nucleotides matching TRBD2. Germline assignment: CDR1 SGDLS and CDR2 YYNGEE. CDR3 length: 14 amino acids. V shed 4 bases, J shed 8 bases, and the junction held 8 bases outside the gene matches. The CDR3 reads CASSLLGGVGELFF. CDR3 DNA: TGTGCCAGCAGCCTCCTTGGGGGGGTAGGGGAGCTGTTTTTT.

This clonotype was detected ten times or more. The chain couples TRBV9 to TRBJ1-6, with 7 bases aligning to TRBD1. Germline V gives CDR1 SGDLS, CDR2 YYNGEE. This CDR3 comprises 15 residues. With V trimmed by 6 bases and J by 4 bases, 7 bases remained unmatched. The CDR3 DNA reads as TGTGCCAGCACCGTCGGGACAGAATATAATTCACCCCTCCACTTT. It encodes CASTVGTEYNSPLHF.

This clonotype has a count of ten or more. The chain recombines TRBV9 with TRBJ1-1; D is undetermined. Trimming pared 2 bases from V and 3 bases from J, leaving 8 bases between. The length of the CDR3 is 13 residues. Germline V gene data show CDR1 as SGDLS and CDR2 as YYNGEE. CDR3 bases: TGTGCCAGCAGCGTGGGCCGAGACACTGAAGCTTTCTTT. The encoded protein is CASSVGRDTEAFF. The full variable domain, rest sourced from reference TRBV9 and TRBJ1-1, is DSGVTQTPKHLITATGQRVTLRCSPRSGDLSVYWYQQSLDQGLQFLIQYYNGEERAKGNILERFSAQQFPDLHSELNLSSLELGDSALYFCASSVGRDTEAFFGQGTRLTVV.

This clonotype came up many times. The DNA for the CDR3 is TGTGCCAGCAGCTCCCCGGCAGGGGGAAACACTGAAGCTTTCTTT. This gives the protein CASSSPAGGNTEAFF. The chain uses TRBV9 and TRBJ1-1, with 7 bases that match TRBD1. This CDR3 comprises 15 residues. Germline V gene data show CDR1 as SGDLS and CDR2 as YYNGEE. V was pared by 4 bases and J by 2 bases, with 8 bases of the junction left unmatched.

This chain connects TRBV9 to TRBJ1-2; 9 bases map to TRBD1. J lost 8 bases, V lost 3 bases, and 11 bases had no gene match. There are 15 residues in the CDR3. Germline loops: CDR1 SGDLS, CDR2 YYNGEE. CDR3 amino acids: CASSARGQGLGGYTF. For the CDR3, the DNA is TGTGCCAGCAGCGCCCGGGGACAGGGCCTTGGGGGCTACACCTTC.

This clonotype was recorded many times. This sequence joins TRBV9 and TRBJ2-3; D could derive from TRBD1 or TRBD2 (5 bases each). CDR1 is SGDLS, CDR2 YYNGEE, per germline. Trimming removed 7 bases at V and 6 bases at J, with 15 bases between. This CDR3 contains 13 residues. The DNA for the CDR3 is TGTGCCAGCGGTTGGGACCCCGAGGATACGCAGTATTTT. Amino acids: CASGWDPEDTQYF.

This clonotype was observed many times. This chain connects TRBV9 to TRBJ2-1, with TRBD2 matching 10 bases. Germline values: CDR1 SGDLS, CDR2 YYNGEE. Germline trimming cut 0 bases from V and 7 bases from J; bases unmatched to any gene: 7. The CDR3 has 16 amino acids. CDR3 sequence reads: CASSVAPLAGQNEQFF. The CDR3 coding sequence is TGTGCCAGCAGCGTAGCTCCACTAGCGGGGCAAAATGAGCAGTTCTTC.

This clonotype was detected ten times or more. The chain uses TRBV9 and TRBJ2-5; unclear D gene. Trimming stripped 0 bases from V and 5 bases from J, with 8 bases between. This CDR3 is built from 13 residues. The germline V gene encodes CDR1 SGDLS and CDR2 YYNGEE. For the CDR3, the DNA is TGTGCCAGCAGCGTAGGGGAAGGGGAGACCCAGTACTTC. It encodes CASSVGEGETQYF.

This clonotype was observed many times. The chain recombines TRBV9 with TRBJ2-3, with D tentatively TRBD2 (5 bases). The V gene lost 4 bases and the J gene lost 0 bases, with 15 bases spanning the gap. CDR3 length: 16 residues. The germline V gene encodes CDR1 SGDLS and CDR2 YYNGEE. For the CDR3, the DNA is TGTGCCAGCAGCCCACCGGCGGGCGGGAGCACAGATACGCAGTATTTT. The encoded protein is CASSPPAGGSTDTQYF.

This clonotype was counted many times. The rearrangement joins TRBV9 to TRBJ1-1; D remains ambiguous. V was trimmed by 0 bases and J by 1 base, leaving 4 bases between them. The CDR3 totals 13 residues. Germline-derived CDR1 and CDR2 are SGDLS and YYNGEE. This CDR3 is CASSVGWNTEAFF. CDR3 bases: TGTGCCAGCAGCGTAGGGTGGAACACTGAAGCTTTCTTT.

This clonotype occurred many times. This chain joins TRBV9 and TRBJ2-7; 9 nucleotides line up with TRBD2. V shed 0 bases and J 6 bases; nucleotides not matched to a gene: 7. Germline loops: CDR1 SGDLS, CDR2 YYNGEE. The CDR3 is 15 amino acids. The CDR3 protein is CASSVEASGTGEQYF. As DNA, the CDR3 is TGTGCCAGCAGCGTAGAGGCTAGCGGGACTGGCGAGCAGTACTTC.

This clonotype has ten or more counts. The rearrangement uses TRBV9 and TRBJ1-4; tentative D call: TRBD1 (6 bases). The CDR3 has 15 residues. Germline V gene sequence: CDR1 SGDLS, CDR2 YYNGEE. V was pared by 3 bases and J by 2 bases, with 11 bases between. Here the CDR3 reads CASSARTATNEKLFF. In DNA, the CDR3 is TGTGCCAGCAGCGCCCGGACAGCGACTAATGAAAAACTGTTTTTT.

Many counts were recorded for this clonotype. J is TRBJ1-3 and V is TRBV9; possible D gene TRBD1, 6 bases. Per the germline V gene, CDR1 is SGDLS and CDR2 is YYNGEE. V lost 4 bases to trimming and J lost 1 base, with 15 bases between them. The CDR3 sequence is 16 residues long. The CDR3, as DNA: TGTGCCAGCAGCTTTCAGACCGGGACATCTGGAAACACCATATATTTT. Residues: CASSFQTGTSGNTIYF.

This clonotype was counted at least ten times. The chain recombines TRBV9 with TRBJ2-7; D possibly matches TRBD1 or TRBD2 (7 bases each). The CDR3 totals 17 residues. From germline, CDR1 is SGDLS and CDR2 YYNGEE. The V end lost 4 bases, the J end lost 0 bases, and 20 bases lay between the germline ends. The CDR3 loop reads CASSPLGGTVSSYEQYF. The DNA of the CDR3 is TGTGCCAGCAGCCCCTTGGGAGGGACAGTGAGCTCCTACGAGCAGTACTTC.

This clonotype was recorded at least ten times. The gene calls are TRBV9 and TRBJ2-1; 12 bases agree with TRBD2. With 0 bases clipped from V and 7 bases from J, the junction kept 11 bases outside the gene matches. The CDR3 is 18 residues long. Germline V gene lookup returns CDR1 SGDLS and CDR2 YYNGEE. The CDR3 DNA reads TGTGCCAGCAGCGTAGCCCTGAATCTAGCGGGGGGGCCTAATGAGCAGTTCTTC. Translating gives CASSVALNLAGGPNEQFF.

This clonotype showed up many times. The chain uses TRBV9 and TRBJ2-6, with D tentatively TRBD1 or TRBD2 (5 bases each). In germline, CDR1 is SGDLS, CDR2 YYNGEE. The germline V and J ends were trimmed by 3 bases and 0 bases, with 13 bases remaining between them. The CDR3 is 17 residues long. CDR3 in DNA: TGTGCCAGCAGCGCCAGGGACGGACACTCTGGGGCCAACGTCCTGACTTTC. This translates into CASSARDGHSGANVLTF.

This clonotype was observed many times. The gene calls are TRBV9 and TRBJ2-3; 9 positions agree with TRBD2. Trimming took 0 bases from V and 5 from J; bases not matched to a gene: 13. Germline V gives CDR1 SGDLS, CDR2 YYNGEE. CDR3 size: 18 residues. The CDR3 loop is CASSVGGGRAIREDTQYF. CDR3 sequence (DNA): TGTGCCAGCAGCGTAGGGGGCGGGAGGGCCATCCGTGAAGATACGCAGTATTTT.

This clonotype was found many times. The rearrangement links TRBV9 to TRBJ2-7, with D uncertain. CDR3 size: 15 residues. V gave up 2 bases and J gave up 0 bases, with 12 bases separating them. Germline CDR1 is SGDLS and CDR2 is YYNGEE. The CDR3 sequence: CASSVLDGPSYEQYF. Written as DNA, the CDR3 is TGTGCCAGCAGCGTCCTAGACGGTCCCTCCTACGAGCAGTACTTC.

This clonotype was seen repeatedly, ten times or more. The CDR3 region is CASSVGRGAKNIQYF. CDR3 DNA: TGTGCCAGCAGCGTAGGAAGGGGAGCCAAAAACATTCAGTACTTC. The V and J genes are TRBV9 and TRBJ2-4; the D gene is possibly TRBD1 (5 bases). The V and J ends lost 0 bases and 0 bases respectively, with 7 bases between them. Germline-derived CDR1 and CDR2 are SGDLS and YYNGEE. The CDR3 extends over 15 amino acids.